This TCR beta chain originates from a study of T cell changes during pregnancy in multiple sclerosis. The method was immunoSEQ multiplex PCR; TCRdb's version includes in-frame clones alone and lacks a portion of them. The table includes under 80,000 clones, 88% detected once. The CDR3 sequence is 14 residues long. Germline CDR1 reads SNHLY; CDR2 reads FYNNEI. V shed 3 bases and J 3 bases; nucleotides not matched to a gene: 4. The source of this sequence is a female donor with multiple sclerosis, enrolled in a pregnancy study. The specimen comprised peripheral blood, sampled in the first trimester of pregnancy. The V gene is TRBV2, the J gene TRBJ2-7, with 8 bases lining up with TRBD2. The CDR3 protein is CASSEASGHYEQYF. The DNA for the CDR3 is TGTGCCAGCAGTGAGGCTAGCGGGCACTACGAGCAGTACTTC.